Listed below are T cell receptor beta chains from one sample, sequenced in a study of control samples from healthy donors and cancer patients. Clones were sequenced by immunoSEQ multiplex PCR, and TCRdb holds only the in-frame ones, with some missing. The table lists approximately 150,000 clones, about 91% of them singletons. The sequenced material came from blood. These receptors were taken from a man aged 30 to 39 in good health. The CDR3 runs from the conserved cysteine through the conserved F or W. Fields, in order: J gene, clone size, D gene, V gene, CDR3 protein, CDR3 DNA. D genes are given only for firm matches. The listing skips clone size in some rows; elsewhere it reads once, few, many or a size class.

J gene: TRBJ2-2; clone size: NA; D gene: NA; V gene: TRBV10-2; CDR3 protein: CASSPTTGELFF; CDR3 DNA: TGCGCCAGCAGCCCGACGACCGGGGAGCTGTTTTTT
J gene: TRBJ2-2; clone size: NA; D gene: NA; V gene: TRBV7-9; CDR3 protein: CASSLEGWSGELFF; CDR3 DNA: TGTGCCAGCAGCTTAGAGGGTTGGTCCGGGGAGCTATTTTTT
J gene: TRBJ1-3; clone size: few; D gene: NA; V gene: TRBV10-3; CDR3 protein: CAISGLGGGNTIYF; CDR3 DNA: TGTGCCATCAGTGGTCTCGGGGGAGGAAACACCATATATTTT
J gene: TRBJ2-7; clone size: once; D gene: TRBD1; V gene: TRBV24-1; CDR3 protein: CATSDSGTAIHEQYF; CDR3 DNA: TGTGCCACCAGTGATTCCGGGACAGCCATCCACGAGCAGTACTTC
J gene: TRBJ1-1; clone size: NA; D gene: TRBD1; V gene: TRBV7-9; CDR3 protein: CASSPRDRIGYTEAFF; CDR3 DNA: TGTGCCAGCAGCCCCCGGGACAGAATCGGGTACACTGAAGCTTTCTTT
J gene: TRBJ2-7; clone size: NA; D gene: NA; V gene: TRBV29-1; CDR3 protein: CSVAEGQGTFYEQYF; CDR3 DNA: TGCAGCGTTGCCGAGGGCCAGGGGACTTTTTACGAGCAGTACTTC
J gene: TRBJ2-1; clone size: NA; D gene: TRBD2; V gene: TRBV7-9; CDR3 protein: CASSLSSGGASEQFF; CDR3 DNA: TGTGCCAGCAGCTTAAGTAGCGGGGGGGCCAGTGAGCAGTTCTTC
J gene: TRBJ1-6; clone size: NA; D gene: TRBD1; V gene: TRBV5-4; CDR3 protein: CASSWDSNSPLHF; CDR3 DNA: TGTGCCAGCAGCTGGGACAGTAATTCACCCCTCCACTTT
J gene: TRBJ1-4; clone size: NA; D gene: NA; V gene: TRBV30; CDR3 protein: CAWSDGRVGEKLFF; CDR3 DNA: TGTGCCTGGAGTGATGGCAGGGTAGGGGAAAAACTGTTTTTT
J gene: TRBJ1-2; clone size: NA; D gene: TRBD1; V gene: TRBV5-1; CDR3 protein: CASSLQGADGYTF; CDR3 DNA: TGCGCCAGCAGCTTACAGGGGGCTGATGGCTACACCTTC